The 5 T cell receptor beta chains given below trace back to one sample, sequenced in a study of blood T cells in healthy people across ages (dated by TCRdb to the mid-2010s). Library preparation employed 5' RACE. The listed sequencing device is Illumina HiSeq 2500. A second about 6 to 11 cycle PCR used a sample-barcoded 5' primer and a J-beta primer mix. TCRdb handled the public reads itself, with Q25 trimming in fastp and clone calling in MiXCR, and kept productive beta chains. Every CDR3 protein is listed once, alongside the most common genes and DNA of its rows. This sample comprises 710,000 or so distinct CDR3 sequences, 22% of them detected only once. Less than 25% of the sample goes to the ten largest clones. The source material was blood. The source of these receptors is a man in his 70s in good health.

On this clonotype itself: One junction end does not reproduce the germline sequence, and a read error may be involved. The chain links TRBV18 to TRBJ1-1; no clear D gene. This CDR3 is built from 14 residues. Germline CDR1 KGHSH, CDR2 LQKENI. CDR3 sequence: CASSQGLVKTEAFF. Written as DNA, the CDR3 is TGTGCCAGCTCACAAGGGCTGGTGAAAACTGAAGCTTTCTTT.

The chain recombines TRBV10-3 with TRBJ2-4; D remains unclear. The CDR3 is 13 residues long. Between the trimmed V and J ends, which lost 3 bases and 0 bases, there was a span of 3 bases. In germline, CDR1 is ENHRY, CDR2 SYGVKD. CDR3 loop: CAISETAKNIQYF. The DNA for the CDR3 is TGTGCCATCAGTGAAACAGCCAAAAACATTCAGTACTTC.

To note about this clonotype: In this CDR3 the conserved last residue, phenylalanine or tryptophan, is missing, so a read error is likely. The chain employs TRBV6-6 and TRBJ2-5; D is uncertain. The assigned J gene may be wrong: the sequence end matches TRBJ2-1 better. CDR1 and CDR2 from the germline V gene are MNHNY and SVGAGI (reference sequence). CDR3 size: 11 residues. CDR3 sequence (DNA): TGTGCCAGCAGCCCTCAGAGTGAGCAGTTCTAC. Its protein is CASSPQSEQFY.

This clonotype appeared a few times. Since a much larger clone is just one base distant, this may be a read error. The gene calls are TRBV12-3 or TRBV12-4 and TRBJ2-3; 7 nucleotides agree with TRBD1. CDR3 length: 16 residues. CDR3: CASSLYRGVNTDAQYF. Here the CDR3 DNA reads TGTGCCAGCAGCCTCTACAGGGGAGTCAACACAGATGCGCAGTATTTT.

CDR3 region: CASSPQGTRTDTQYF. The CDR3 region has the DNA TGTGCCAGCTCACCTCAGGGTACCCGCACAGATACGCAGTATTTT. The genes are TRBV18 and TRBJ2-3; possibly TRBD1 for D (5 bases). This CDR3 has 15 amino acids. The germline V gene encodes CDR1 KGHSH and CDR2 LQKENI. V lost 3 bases, J lost 1 base, and 11 bases lay in between.